This T cell receptor (beta chain) is from a study of human T cells and chemical hapten exposure. Study details: Upper-back patch tests with 0.01% DPC were read at 6 days.

Time point: pre-sensitization, week 0. Treatment noted: therapeutic diphenylcyclopropenone sensitization with weekly scalp DPC. The CDR3 runs to 15 residues. The germline V gene encodes CDR1 MNHEY and CDR2 SMNVEV (reference sequence). J was trimmed by 3 bases and V by 0 bases; bases with no gene match: 4. This clonotype was counted many times. Individual cDNA molecules each carried unique molecular identifiers attached by the library. Authors' methods: Sample TCR counts, which ranged from 23,224 to 690,600, had a median of about 100,000. From the RACE reads, TCRdb called clonotypes with MiXCR, one entry per CDR3 protein. None of the V and J calls come from the authors' own analysis; TCRdb made them. Found here are approximately 100,000 distinct CDR3 sequences, 9.6% of them singletons; the top ten hold around 3.9%.

V is TRBV27 and J is TRBJ2-7; TRBD2 aligns across 8 bases. The material sequenced was whole blood, taken in connection with sensitization to the hapten diphenylcyclopropenone (DPC). The clonotype was recovered from a woman aged 40 to 49 with alopecia areata. Some clones in this sample may be carry-over from other donors' samples. This chain's CDR3 is CASSLSISGNYEQYF. The CDR3 DNA reads as TGTGCCAGCAGTTTATCGATTAGCGGGAACTACGAGCAGTACTTC.